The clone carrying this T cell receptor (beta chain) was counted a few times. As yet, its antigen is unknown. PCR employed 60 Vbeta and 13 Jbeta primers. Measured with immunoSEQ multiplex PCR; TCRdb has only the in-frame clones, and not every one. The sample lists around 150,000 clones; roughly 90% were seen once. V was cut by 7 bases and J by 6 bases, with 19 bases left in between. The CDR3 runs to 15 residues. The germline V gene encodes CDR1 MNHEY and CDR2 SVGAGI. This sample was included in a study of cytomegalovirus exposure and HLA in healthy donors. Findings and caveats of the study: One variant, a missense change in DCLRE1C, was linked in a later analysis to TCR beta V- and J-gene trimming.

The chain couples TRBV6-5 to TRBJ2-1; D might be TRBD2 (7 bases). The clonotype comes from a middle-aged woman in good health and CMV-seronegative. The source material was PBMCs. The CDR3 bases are TGTGCCAGCACCATTGTCGGGGGGCCGATCAATGAGCAGTTCTTC. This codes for CASTIVGGPINEQFF.